This TCR beta chain was retrieved from a study of immune evolution from preneoplasia to lung adenocarcinoma. Regarding the study as a whole: Compared with EGFR-mutant or double wild-type lesions, KRAS-mutant nodules were more clonal. Normal lung had highest clonality; later lesions appeared denser, more diverse.

Patients had resection in Japan or China between the mid-2010s and the late 2010s. Sequencing used immunoSEQ multiplex PCR; TCRdb keeps in-frame clones, though not all of them. Of tens of thousands of clones in the sample, approximately 80% were seen once. In this sample, this clone turned up once. Antigen: not known. Germline V gives CDR1 PRHDT, CDR2 FYEKMQ (reference sequence). Trimming took off 6 bases at V and 13 bases at J, with 17 bases between the two ends. This CDR3 contains 12 residues. Sequenced sample: FFPE invasive lung adenocarcinoma tissue. The sequence was collected from a person between 55 and 70 years old with lung adenocarcinoma. The chain uses TRBV13 and TRBJ2-3; D is possibly TRBD1 (6 bases). CDR3 in amino acids: CASSPGTPKKYF. The CDR3 DNA sequence: TGTGCCAGCAGTCCCGGGACACCCAAAAAGTATTTT.